A single TCR beta chain is shown here with its context. This sample's time point: patch test 3, about 24 weeks after DPC sensitization. The treatment was: therapeutic diphenylcyclopropenone sensitization with weekly scalp DPC. The data originate from a study of human T cells and chemical hapten exposure. TCRdb re-analysed the RACE reads in MiXCR, keeping a single row per CDR3 protein. The sample lists approximately 86,000 distinct CDR3 sequences, approximately 10% occurring once. The CDR3 runs to 14 residues. In germline, CDR1 is SQVTM, CDR2 ANQGSEA. The V and J ends lost 4 bases and 2 bases respectively, with 14 bases between them.

This TCR came from a woman aged 25-40 years with alopecia areata. Some clones in this sample may be carry-over from other donors' samples. The rearrangement uses TRBV29-1 and TRBJ1-1; no clear D gene. This specimen consisted of whole blood, obtained in connection with sensitization to the hapten diphenylcyclopropenone (DPC). This CDR3 is CSVVVRGVNTEAFF. The CDR3 region has the DNA TGCAGCGTTGTAGTCCGGGGTGTCAACACTGAAGCTTTCTTT. The full variable domain, its missing parts supplied by reference TRBV29-1 and TRBJ1-1, is SAVISQKPSRDICQRGTSLTIQCQVDSQVTMMFWYRQQPGQSLTLIATANQGSEATYESGFVIDKFPISRPNLTFSTLTVSNMSPEDSSIYLCSVVVRGVNTEAFFGQGTRLTVV.